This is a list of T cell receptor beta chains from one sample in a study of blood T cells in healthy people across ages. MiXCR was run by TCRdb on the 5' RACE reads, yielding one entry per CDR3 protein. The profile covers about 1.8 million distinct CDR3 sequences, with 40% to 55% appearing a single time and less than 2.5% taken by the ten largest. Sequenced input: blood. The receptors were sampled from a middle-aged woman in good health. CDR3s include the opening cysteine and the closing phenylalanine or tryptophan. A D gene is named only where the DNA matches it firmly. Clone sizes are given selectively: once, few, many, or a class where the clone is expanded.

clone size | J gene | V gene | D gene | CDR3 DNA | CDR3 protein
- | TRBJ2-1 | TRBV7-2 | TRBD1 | TGTGCCAGCAGCTCTCGACAGGGGGCGATACATGAGCAGTTCTTC | CASSSRQGAIHEQFF
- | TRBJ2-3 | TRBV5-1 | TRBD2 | TGCGCCAGCAGCGGAGCGGGGGGTTCAGATACGCAGTATTTT | CASSGAGGSDTQYF
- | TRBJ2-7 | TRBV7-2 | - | TGTGCCAGCAGCGCCAGTCGGACTAACGGGGGTTACGAGCAGTACTTC | CASSASRTNGGYEQYF
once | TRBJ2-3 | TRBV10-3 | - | TGTGCCATCAGTGAGTTTGGGGGAACTAGCACAGATACGCAGTATTTT | CAISEFGGTSTDTQYF
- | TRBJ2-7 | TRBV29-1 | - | TGCAGCGTTGAAACCCCAAGGGCCTACGAGCAGTACTTC | CSVETPRAYEQYF
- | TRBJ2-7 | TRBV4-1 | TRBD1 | TGCGCCAGCAGCCAAGAGGACAGGGATTTCCACGAGCAGTACTTC | CASSQEDRDFHEQYF
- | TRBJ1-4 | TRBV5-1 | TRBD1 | TGCGCCAGCAGCTGGGACAGCAGGAATGAAAAACTGTTTTTT | CASSWDSRNEKLFF
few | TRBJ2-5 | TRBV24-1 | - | TGTGCCACCAGTGGTTGGCCTTCGGAGACCCAGTACTTC | CATSGWPSETQYF
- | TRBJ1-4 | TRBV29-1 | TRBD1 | TGCAGCGTCGCCCGGGACAGGGGTGAAAAACTGTTTTTT | CSVARDRGEKLFF
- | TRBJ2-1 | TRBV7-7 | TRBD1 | TGTGCTAGCAGCTCACGCACCGACAGGGTTTCTACCAATGAGCAGTTCTTC | CASSSRTDRVSTNEQFF
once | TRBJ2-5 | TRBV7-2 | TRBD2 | TGTGCCAGCAGCTTAGTGACTAGCGGGGGACAGACCCAGTACTTC | CASSLVTSGGQTQYF
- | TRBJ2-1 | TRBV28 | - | TGTGCCAGCAGTCAACTGGAGAGCTCCTACAATGAGCAGTTCTTC | CASSQLESSYNEQFF
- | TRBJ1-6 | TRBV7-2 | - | TGTGCCAGCAGCTTTAACAGCATCGTTTCACCCCTCCACTTT | CASSFNSIVSPLHF
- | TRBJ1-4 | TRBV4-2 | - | TGTGCCAGCAGCCAATTCTTGGACGGAGGGAATGAAAAACTGTTTTTT | CASSQFLDGGNEKLFF
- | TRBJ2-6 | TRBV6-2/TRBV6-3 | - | TGTGCCAGCAGTTTAAGGGTCCTTAGGGGGGCCAACGCCCTGACTTTC | CASSLRVLRGANALTF
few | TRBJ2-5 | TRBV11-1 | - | TGTGCCAGCAGTAGCGGCCCTAGCCAGGAGACCCAGTACTTC | CASSSGPSQETQYF
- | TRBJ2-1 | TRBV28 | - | TGTGCCACCAAGACTAGACAGTTGTCAGGCAATGAGCAGTTCTTC | CATKTRQLSGNEQFF
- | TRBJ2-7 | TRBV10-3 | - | TGTGCCATCAGTAACCTACAGGGCTCCTACGAGCAGTACTTC | CAISNLQGSYEQYF
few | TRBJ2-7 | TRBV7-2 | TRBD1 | TGTGCCAGCAGACTACCCGGACAGGGCGAGCAGTACTTC | CASRLPGQGEQYF
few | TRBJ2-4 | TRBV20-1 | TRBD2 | TGCAGTGCTCCCCTAGCGGGAACCAAGGAGCAGTACTTC | CSAPLAGTKEQYF
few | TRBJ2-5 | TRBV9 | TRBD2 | TGTGCCAGCAGCGTCCGGACTAGCGGGGTGTCGGAGACCCAGTACTTC | CASSVRTSGVSETQYF
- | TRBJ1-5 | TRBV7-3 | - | TGTGCCAGCAGCTTAAAGGCCATGGATCAGCCCCAGCATTTT | CASSLKAMDQPQHF
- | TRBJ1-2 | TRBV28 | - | TGTGCCAGCAGTTTACATCTCAGGGACTATGGCTACACCTTC | CASSLHLRDYGYTF
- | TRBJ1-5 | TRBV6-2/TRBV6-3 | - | TGTGCCAGCAGTCTCGACAGGTTGGGCCAGAGTCAGCCCCAGCATTTT | CASSLDRLGQSQPQHF
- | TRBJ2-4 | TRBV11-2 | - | TGTGCCAGCAGCTTAGATCGTGCAGCTAAAAACATTCAGTACTTC | CASSLDRAAKNIQYF
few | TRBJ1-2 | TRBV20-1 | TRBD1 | TGCAGTGCTAGAGGGCAGGGGGTTGGAAAGGATGGCTACACCTTC | CSARGQGVGKDGYTF
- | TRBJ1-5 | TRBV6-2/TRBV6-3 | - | TGTGCCAGCTCGCCTCAGGGAACACATCAGCCCCAGCATTTT | CASSPQGTHQPQHF
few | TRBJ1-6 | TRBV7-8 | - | TGTGCCAGCAACCCAGTCGGGATTTCGGGCTCCTATAATTCACCCCTCCACTTT | CASNPVGISGSYNSPLHF
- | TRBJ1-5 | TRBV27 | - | TGTGCCAGCAGTCACTTGACAGATAGCAATCAGCCCCAGCATTTT | CASSHLTDSNQPQHF
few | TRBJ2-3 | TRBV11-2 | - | TGTGCCAGCAGCTTATCGGTTGTCACGCAGTATTTT | CASSLSVVTQYF
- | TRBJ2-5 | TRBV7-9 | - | TGTGCCAGCAGCCTCCCATACGCGCGGGCAACTGAAGAGACCCAGTACTTC | CASSLPYARATEETQYF
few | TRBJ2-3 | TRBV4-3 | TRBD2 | TGCGCCAGCAGCCATGGCCCAGCGGGGGCCGGCGGAGATACGCAGTATTTT | CASSHGPAGAGGDTQYF
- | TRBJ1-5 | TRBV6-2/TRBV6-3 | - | TGTGCCAGCAGTTGGGAAGGGTATAGCAATCAGCCCCAGCATTTT | CASSWEGYSNQPQHF
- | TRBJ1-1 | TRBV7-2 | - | TGTGCCAGCGGCGGACAGTTGAACACTGAAGCTTTCTTT | CASGGQLNTEAFF
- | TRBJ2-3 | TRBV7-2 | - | TGTGCCAGCAGCTTAGGACTCTTGCGGGGCCCTAGCACAGATACGCAGTATTTT | CASSLGLLRGPSTDTQYF
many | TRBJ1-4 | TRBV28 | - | TGTGCCAGCAGTTTAAACTTCGCAACTAATGAAAAACTGTTTTTT | CASSLNFATNEKLFF